This T cell receptor beta chain is drawn from a study of cytomegalovirus exposure and HLA in healthy donors. Study-wide context: Roughly 80 million unique TCRs from HLA-typed donors made up an early data release. Regarding the study as a whole: The classifier reportedly diagnosed cytomegalovirus status with high specificity and sensitivity.

As concerns this clone: The antigen remains undetermined.

Primers included in the PCR were 60 Vbeta and 13 Jbeta primers. Sequenced by immunoSEQ multiplex PCR; TCRdb stores in-frame clones only, minus some. In total, the table holds roughly 110,000 clones. CDR1 and CDR2 (germline): SGDLS, YYNGEE. The CDR3 is 13 amino acids. The V gene end was trimmed by 3 bases and the J gene end by 4 bases; junction bases not matched to a gene: 1. The V call is TRBV9, the J call TRBJ1-2; 9 bases line up with TRBD1. The sequencing input was PBMCs. The sequence came from a man younger than 40 in good health and CMV-seronegative. The CDR3 is CASSATGGYGYTF. DNA of the CDR3: TGTGCCAGCAGCGCGACAGGGGGCTATGGCTACACCTTC.